These T cell receptor beta chains were read from a single sample in a study of blood T cell repertoires in COVID-19. Assay used: immunoSEQ multiplex PCR; TCRdb lists only in-frame clones, some missing. Found here are about 310,000 clones, approximately 91% of them singletons; the top ten hold approximately 9.8%. The sequenced sample consisted of PBMCs or T cells enriched from blood (not recorded which). The receptor set was obtained from a woman in her forties who had recovered from COVID-19. The conserved cysteine and the conserved F or W are not part of the CDR3 here.

J: TRBJ2-5; V: TRBV7-7; CDR3: ASSSLAGAQETQY
J: TRBJ1-6; V: TRBV7-3; CDR3: ASSSQGGSPLH
J: TRBJ1-1; V: TRBV28; CDR3: ASSNDRVIKTTEAF
J: TRBJ1-1; V: TRBV3-1/TRBV3-2; CDR3: ASSQEPEDRANTEAF
J: TRBJ2-3; V: TRBV11-3; CDR3: ASSFGTGEDTQY
J: TRBJ1-1; V: TRBV29-1; CDR3: SVKLQGARLRAF
J: TRBJ2-4; V: TRBV5-8; CDR3: ASSLGTGGLNIQY
J: TRBJ1-6; V: TRBV28; CDR3: ASSATGDHSPLH
J: TRBJ2-1; V: TRBV19; CDR3: VGGTGRIIEQF
J: TRBJ1-5; V: TRBV6-5; CDR3: ASTQGQSYQPQH
J: TRBJ2-1; V: TRBV7-3; CDR3: ASSLNPGLASSYNEQF
J: TRBJ1-1; V: TRBV7-3; CDR3: ASSWQGSGEAF
J: TRBJ2-6; V: TRBV18; CDR3: ASSPLGQGTGANVLT
J: TRBJ2-3; V: TRBV5-1; CDR3: ASSLDGTNTDTQY
J: TRBJ2-7; V: TRBV3-1/TRBV3-2; CDR3: ASSQEGLAGVSYEQY
J: TRBJ2-7; V: TRBV7-2; CDR3: ASSLNRDRISYEQY
J: TRBJ2-7; V: TRBV13; CDR3: ASSLGEANEQY